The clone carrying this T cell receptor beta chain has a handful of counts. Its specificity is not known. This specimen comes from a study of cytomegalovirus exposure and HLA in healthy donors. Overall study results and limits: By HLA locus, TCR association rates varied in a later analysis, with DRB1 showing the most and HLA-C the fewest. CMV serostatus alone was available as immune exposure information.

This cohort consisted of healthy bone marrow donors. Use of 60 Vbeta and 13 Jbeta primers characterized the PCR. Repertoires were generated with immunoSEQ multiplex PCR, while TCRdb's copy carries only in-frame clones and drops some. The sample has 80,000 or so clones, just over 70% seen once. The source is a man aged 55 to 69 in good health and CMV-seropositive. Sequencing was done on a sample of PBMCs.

The CDR3 spells CASSQAGFAGNEQFF. The DNA of the CDR3 is TGCGCCAGCAGCCAAGCGGGATTTGCGGGGAATGAGCAGTTCTTC. The rearrangement links TRBV4-1 to TRBJ2-1; maybe TRBD2 (6 bases). This CDR3 region has 15 residues. Trimming stripped 1 base from V and 7 bases from J, with 14 bases between. The germline V gene has CDR1 MGHRA and CDR2 YSYEKL.